This T cell receptor (beta chain) was recorded in a study of T cell clonality in common variable immunodeficiency. Whole-study results and caveats: Common variable immunodeficiency TCR beta sequences reportedly had fewer deletions and N-nucleotide insertions. Compared with healthy controls, CVID subjects showed increased TCRbeta clonality, mostly in about a third.

Generated by immunoSEQ multiplex PCR, the TCRdb table keeps only in-frame clones and is missing some. Altogether nearly 20,000 clones were found in the sample, and no singletons occur. CVID subjects had received replacement immunoglobulin for at least one year. This clone was counted many times. The antigen remains undetermined. The sequence came from a human donor with common variable immunodeficiency. The source material was peripheral blood mononuclear cells.

Incomplete CDR3 DNA: TGTGCCAGCAGCTTCGACCAAGAGACC. Translating it yields CASSFDQET. In full, the CDR3 reads CASSFDQETQYF. The chain recombines TRBV11-2 with TRBJ2-5; the D is unclear. The DNA ends 3 residues before the CDR3 does, and the rest of the CDR3 is filled in from the germline J gene. CDR3 length equals 12 residues. V was clipped by 3 bases and J by 0 bases, with 2 bases between them. CDR1 is SGHAT and CDR2 is FQNNGV in the germline V gene.